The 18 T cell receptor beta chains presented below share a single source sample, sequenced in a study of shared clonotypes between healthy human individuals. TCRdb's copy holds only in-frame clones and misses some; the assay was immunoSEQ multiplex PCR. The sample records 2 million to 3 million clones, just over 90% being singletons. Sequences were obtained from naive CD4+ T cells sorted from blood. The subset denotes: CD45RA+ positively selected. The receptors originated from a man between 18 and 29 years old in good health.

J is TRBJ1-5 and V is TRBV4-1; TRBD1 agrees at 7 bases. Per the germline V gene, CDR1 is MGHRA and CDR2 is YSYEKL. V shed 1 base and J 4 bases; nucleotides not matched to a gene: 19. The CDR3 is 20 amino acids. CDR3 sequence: CASSQVVGQEAEGGNQPQHF. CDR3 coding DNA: TGCGCCAGCAGCCAAGTGGTAGGACAGGAGGCAGAGGGTGGGAATCAGCCCCAGCATTTT.

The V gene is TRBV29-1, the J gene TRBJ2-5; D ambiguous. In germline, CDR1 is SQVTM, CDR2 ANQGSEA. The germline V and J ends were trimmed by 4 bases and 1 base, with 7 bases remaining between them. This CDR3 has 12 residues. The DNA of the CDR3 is TGCAGCGTTGCCGACACCCAAGAGACCCAGTACTTC. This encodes CSVADTQETQYF.

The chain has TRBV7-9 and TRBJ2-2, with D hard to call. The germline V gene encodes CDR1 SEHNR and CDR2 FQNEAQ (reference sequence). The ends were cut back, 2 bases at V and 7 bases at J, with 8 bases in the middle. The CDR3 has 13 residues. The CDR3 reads CASSLLTHGELFF. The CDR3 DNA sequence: TGTGCCAGCAGCTTACTCACCCACGGGGAGCTGTTTTTT.

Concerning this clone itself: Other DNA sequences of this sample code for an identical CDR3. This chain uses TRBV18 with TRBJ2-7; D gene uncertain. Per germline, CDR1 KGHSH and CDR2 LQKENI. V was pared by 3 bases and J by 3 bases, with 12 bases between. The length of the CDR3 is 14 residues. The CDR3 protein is CASSPLGNSYEQYF. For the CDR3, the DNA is TGTGCCAGCTCACCCTTAGGAAACAGCTACGAGCAGTACTTC.

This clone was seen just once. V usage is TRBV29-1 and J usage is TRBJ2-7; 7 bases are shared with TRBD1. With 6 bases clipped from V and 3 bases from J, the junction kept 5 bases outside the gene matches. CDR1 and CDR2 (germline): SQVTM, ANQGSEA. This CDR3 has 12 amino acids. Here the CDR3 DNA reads TGCAGCGTAGCACAGGGGTTCTACGAGCAGTACTTC. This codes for CSVAQGFYEQYF.

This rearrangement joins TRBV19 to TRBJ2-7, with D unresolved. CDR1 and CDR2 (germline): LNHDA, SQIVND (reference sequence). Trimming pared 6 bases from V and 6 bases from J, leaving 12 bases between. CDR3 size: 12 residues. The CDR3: CASRTSWGEQYF. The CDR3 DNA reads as TGTGCCAGTAGAACGAGTTGGGGCGAGCAGTACTTC.

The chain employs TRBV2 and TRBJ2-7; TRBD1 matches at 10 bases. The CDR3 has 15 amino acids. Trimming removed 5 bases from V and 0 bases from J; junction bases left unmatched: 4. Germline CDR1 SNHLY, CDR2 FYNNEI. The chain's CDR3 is CASSQGTGASYEQYF. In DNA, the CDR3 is TGTGCCAGCAGTCAGGGGACAGGGGCCTCCTACGAGCAGTACTTC.

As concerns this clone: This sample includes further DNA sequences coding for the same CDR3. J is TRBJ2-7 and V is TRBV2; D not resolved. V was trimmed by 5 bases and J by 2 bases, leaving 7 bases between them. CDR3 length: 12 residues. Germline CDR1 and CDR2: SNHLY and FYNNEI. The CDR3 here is CASSSSPYEQYF. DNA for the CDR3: TGTGCCAGCAGTTCTTCTCCCTACGAGCAGTACTTC. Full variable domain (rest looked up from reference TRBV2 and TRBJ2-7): EPEVTQTPSHQVTQMGQEVILRCVPISNHLYFYWYRQILGQKVEFLVSFYNNEISEKSEIFDDQFSVERPDGSNFTLKIRSTKLEDSAMYFCASSSSPYEQYFGPGTRLTVT.

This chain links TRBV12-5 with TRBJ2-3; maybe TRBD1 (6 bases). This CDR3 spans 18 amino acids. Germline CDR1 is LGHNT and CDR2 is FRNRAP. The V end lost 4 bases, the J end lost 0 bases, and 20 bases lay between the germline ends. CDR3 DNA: TGTGCTAGTGGTTGGATGGACAGCCACTTAGATAGCACAGATACGCAGTATTTT. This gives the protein CASGWMDSHLDSTDTQYF.

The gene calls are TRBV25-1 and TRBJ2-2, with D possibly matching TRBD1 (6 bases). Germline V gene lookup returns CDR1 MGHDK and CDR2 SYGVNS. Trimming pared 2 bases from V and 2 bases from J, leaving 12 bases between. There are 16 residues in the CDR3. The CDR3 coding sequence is TGTGCCAGCAGTGAACCCGGGACAACTAACACCGGGGAGCTGTTTTTT. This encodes CASSEPGTTNTGELFF.

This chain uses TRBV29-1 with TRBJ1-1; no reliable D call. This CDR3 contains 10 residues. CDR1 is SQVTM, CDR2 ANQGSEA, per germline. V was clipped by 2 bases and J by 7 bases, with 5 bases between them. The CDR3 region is CSVEYYEAFF. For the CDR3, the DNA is TGCAGCGTTGAATATTATGAAGCTTTCTTT. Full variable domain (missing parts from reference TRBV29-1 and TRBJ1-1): SAVISQKPSRDICQRGTSLTIQCQVDSQVTMMFWYRQQPGQSLTLIATANQGSEATYESGFVIDKFPISRPNLTFSTLTVSNMSPEDSSIYLCSVEYYEAFFGQGTRLTVV.

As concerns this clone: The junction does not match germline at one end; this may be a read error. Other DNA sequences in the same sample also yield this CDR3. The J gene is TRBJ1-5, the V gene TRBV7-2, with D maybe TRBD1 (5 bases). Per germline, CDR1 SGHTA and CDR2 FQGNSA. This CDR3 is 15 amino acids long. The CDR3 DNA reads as TGTGCCAGTAGCTTAGGGACCCAGCCTGATCAGCCCCAGCATTTT. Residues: CASSLGTQPDQPQHF. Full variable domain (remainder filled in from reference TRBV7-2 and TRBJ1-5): GAGVSQSPSNKVTEKGKDVELRCDPISGHTALYWYRQSLGQGLEFLIYFQGNSAPDKSGLPSDRFSAERTGGSVSTLTIQRTQQEDSAVYLCASSLGTQPDQPQHFGDGTRLSIL.

The CDR3 here is CASSLGTGAFEKLFF. DNA for the CDR3: TGCGCCAGCAGCCTGGGGACAGGGGCTTTTGAAAAACTGTTTTTT. The chain uses TRBV5-1 and TRBJ1-4, with 10 bases identical to TRBD1. The length of the CDR3 is 15 residues. Germline CDR1 reads SGHRS; CDR2 reads YFSETQ. Germline trimming cut 4 bases from V and 7 bases from J; bases unmatched to any gene: 7.

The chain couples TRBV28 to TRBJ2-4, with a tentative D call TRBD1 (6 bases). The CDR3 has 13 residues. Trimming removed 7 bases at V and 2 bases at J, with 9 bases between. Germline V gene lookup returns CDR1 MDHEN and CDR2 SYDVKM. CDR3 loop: CASNRETKNIQYF. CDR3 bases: TGTGCCAGCAACAGGGAGACCAAAAACATTCAGTACTTC.

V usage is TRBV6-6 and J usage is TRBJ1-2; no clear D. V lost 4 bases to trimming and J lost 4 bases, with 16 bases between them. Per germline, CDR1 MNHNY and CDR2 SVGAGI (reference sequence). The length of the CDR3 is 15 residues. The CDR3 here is CASSSGPKTSYGYTF. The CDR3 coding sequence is TGTGCCAGCAGTTCGGGTCCTAAAACATCCTATGGCTACACCTTC.

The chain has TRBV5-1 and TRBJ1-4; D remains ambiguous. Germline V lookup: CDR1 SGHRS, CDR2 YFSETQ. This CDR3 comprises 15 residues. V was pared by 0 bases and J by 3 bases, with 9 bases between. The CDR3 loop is CASSLDWVSNEKLFF. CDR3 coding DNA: TGCGCCAGCAGCTTGGATTGGGTTTCTAATGAAAAACTGTTTTTT.

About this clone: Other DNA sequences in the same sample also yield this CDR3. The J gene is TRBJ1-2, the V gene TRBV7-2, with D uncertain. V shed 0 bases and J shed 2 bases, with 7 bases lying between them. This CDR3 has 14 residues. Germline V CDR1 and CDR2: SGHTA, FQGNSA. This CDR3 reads CASSLAGQNYGYTF. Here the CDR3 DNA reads TGTGCCAGCAGCTTAGCAGGGCAGAACTATGGCTACACCTTC.

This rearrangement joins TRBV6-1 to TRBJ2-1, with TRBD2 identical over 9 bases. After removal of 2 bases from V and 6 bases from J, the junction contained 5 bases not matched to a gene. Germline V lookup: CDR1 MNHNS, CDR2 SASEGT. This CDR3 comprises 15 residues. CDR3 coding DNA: TGTGCCAGCAGTGAACTAGCGGGGTTTATCAATGAGCAGTTCTTC. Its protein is CASSELAGFINEQFF.